This is a list of T cell receptor beta chains from one sample in a study of early T cells in non-severe SARS-CoV-2 infection. Using its own MiXCR run on the 5' RACE reads, TCRdb lists one record per CDR3 protein. Found here are around 30,000 distinct CDR3 sequences, roughly 5.7% of them singletons; the top ten hold around 8%. Sequenced sample: whole blood. Every receptor here comes from an adult who was a healthcare worker with PCR-confirmed SARS-CoV-2 infection or an uninfected control (not recorded which). CDR3s include the opening cysteine and the closing phenylalanine or tryptophan. The order of the fields is D gene, clone size, V gene, J gene, CDR3 DNA, CDR3 protein. D genes are given only for firm matches. Size is omitted from some rows. Given values are once, few, many or a class for expanded clones.

-,many,TRBV30,TRBJ1-2,TGTGCCTGGAGTGTGGATCGGTGGTATGGCTACACCTTC,CAWSVDRWYGYTF
-,-,TRBV20-1,TRBJ2-5,TGCAGTGAACATTTACAAGAGACCCAGTACTTC,CSEHLQETQYF
TRBD1,-,TRBV6-1,TRBJ1-5,TGTGCCAGCAGTGATTCTTCGGGACAGGCCCTTAAGCCCCAGCATTTT,CASSDSSGQALKPQHF
-,-,TRBV5-4,TRBJ2-1,TGTGTCAGCAGCCCAGGGGGGATCTACAATGAGCAGTTCTTC,CVSSPGGIYNEQFF
-,many,TRBV12-2,TRBJ1-2,TGTGCAAGTCGCCCAAGACAGGGGCGGCGAGACTATGGCTACACCTTC,CASRPRQGRRDYGYTF
-,many,TRBV20-1,TRBJ1-5,TGCAGTGCTAGAGATATAGGACGTCGCGTCAATCAGCCCCAGCATTTT,CSARDIGRRVNQPQHF
-,many,TRBV7-9,TRBJ2-2,TGTGCCAGCAGCTTGGCCGGGACCGGGGAGCTGTTTTTT,CASSLAGTGELFF
-,many,TRBV20-1,TRBJ2-1,TGCAGTGCCGCGACTAACTCCAATGAGCAGTTCTTC,CSAATNSNEQFF
-,many,TRBV18,TRBJ1-1,TGTGCCAGCTCACTTGGGCGGGACACTGAAGCTTTCTTT,CASSLGRDTEAFF
TRBD1,many,TRBV30,TRBJ1-6,TGTGCCTGTCCGGGACAGAGAAATTCACCCCTCCACTTT,CACPGQRNSPLHF
-,many,TRBV3-1,TRBJ2-5,TGTGCCAGCAGCTCCGGCGGGAAAGAGACCCAGTACTTC,CASSSGGKETQYF
-,many,TRBV28,TRBJ1-3,TGTGCCAGCAGTTTGGACACAGCGTTGTCTGGAAACACCATATATTTT,CASSLDTALSGNTIYF
TRBD1,many,TRBV28,TRBJ1-5,TGTGCCAGCAGTGACAGGGTTCGTCAGCCCCAGCATTTT,CASSDRVRQPQHF
-,many,TRBV12-3/TRBV12-4,TRBJ2-7,TGTGCCAGCAGTTTTTCAGGGTTTCCCTACGAGCAGTACTTC,CASSFSGFPYEQYF
-,many,TRBV14,TRBJ2-7,TGTGCCAGCAGCCAAGATAGGTCGGGGGGCCTCTCCTACGAGCAGTACTTC,CASSQDRSGGLSYEQYF
-,many,TRBV20-1,TRBJ1-2,TGCAGTGCTAGGGCAGGGGACTATGGCTACACCTTC,CSARAGDYGYTF
TRBD1,many,TRBV4-1,TRBJ1-5,TGCGCCAGCAGCCCGGGACAGGGGGCGAACAATCAGCCCCAGCATTTT,CASSPGQGANNQPQHF
-,many,TRBV20-1,TRBJ1-2,TGCAGTGCTAGGGGAAGTGGAGCCGCCGGCTACACCTTC,CSARGSGAAGYTF
-,-,TRBV12-3/TRBV12-4,TRBJ1-3,TGTGCCAGCAGTTTCTCGGGGGTCAGGGCTGGAAACACCATATATTTT,CASSFSGVRAGNTIYF
-,many,TRBV3-1,TRBJ1-6,TGTGCCAGCAGCCGAGGATCGGGGGGCGGTTCACCCCTCCACTTT,CASSRGSGGGSPLHF
-,few,TRBV29-1,TRBJ1-1,TGCAGCGTTGTAAGGGGAACTGAAGCTTTCTTT,CSVVRGTEAFF
-,-,TRBV15,TRBJ2-7,TGTGCCACCAGCAGAGTCCCGAGTTACGAGCAGTACTTC,CATSRVPSYEQYF
-,-,TRBV7-9,TRBJ2-5,TGTGCCAGCAGCTGGGGTTACCAAGAGACCCAGTACTTC,CASSWGYQETQYF
TRBD2,-,TRBV6-6,TRBJ2-3,TGTGCCAGCAGTTACGGGCTAGCGGGGTACACAGATACGCAGTATTTT,CASSYGLAGYTDTQYF
-,few,TRBV5-4,TRBJ2-3,TGTGCCAGCAGCTTGGATGGGAGCGGGACAGATACGCAGTATTTT,CASSLDGSGTDTQYF
-,many,TRBV19,TRBJ1-3,TGTGCCAGTAGCTATATGTCGGAGTGGAGCACCATATATTTT,CASSYMSEWSTIYF
-,many,TRBV27,TRBJ1-6,TGTGCCAGCAGTCCAACAGGGTATTCACCCCTCCACTTT,CASSPTGYSPLHF
TRBD1,many,TRBV6-4,TRBJ1-1,TGTGCCAGCACCCGGGACAGCATGAACACTGAAGCTTTCTTT,CASTRDSMNTEAFF
-,-,TRBV5-6,TRBJ2-7,TGTGCCAGCAGCTTTGCAGGGCGCACCTCCTACGAGCAGTACTTC,CASSFAGRTSYEQYF
-,many,TRBV20-1,TRBJ2-7,TGCAGTGCTAGGAGCCAGGGAAGGTACGAGCAGTACTTC,CSARSQGRYEQYF
-,many,TRBV29-1,TRBJ1-1,TGCAGCGTTGAACGCGGGAGTGAAGCTTTCTTT,CSVERGSEAFF
TRBD2,many,TRBV7-9,TRBJ2-2,TGTGCCAGCAGCTTTTTAGCGGGAGGAAAAAATTCGTGGTCCGGGGAGCTGTTTTTT,CASSFLAGGKNSWSGELFF
TRBD2,many,TRBV5-4,TRBJ2-1,TGTGCCAGCAGCTTGGGGCGGGGGTTTTTGAATGAGCAGTTCTTC,CASSLGRGFLNEQFF
-,many,TRBV28,TRBJ1-2,TGTGCCAGCAGATCGGGGACAAGGAGGGCCATTTCTAACTATGGCTACACCTTC,CASRSGTRRAISNYGYTF
TRBD1,many,TRBV7-9,TRBJ2-2,TGTGCCAGCAACGACAGGGGGCGCGGCACCGGGGAGCTGTTTTTT,CASNDRGRGTGELFF
TRBD1,many,TRBV14,TRBJ1-2,TGTGCCAGCAGCCCAGGGGGAACTAACTATGGCTACACCTTC,CASSPGGTNYGYTF
-,-,TRBV7-2,TRBJ1-3,TGTGCCAGCAGCTTCTCGAGTTCTGGAAACACCATATATTTT,CASSFSSSGNTIYF
TRBD2,-,TRBV2,TRBJ2-3,TGTGCCAGCAGTGAATCTAGCGGGGGGCCGAGCACAGATACGCAGTATTTT,CASSESSGGPSTDTQYF
TRBD1,many,TRBV30,TRBJ1-5,TGTGCCTGGAGCCCGGGACAGCTAAGCAATCAGCCCCAGCATTTT,CAWSPGQLSNQPQHF
-,many,TRBV28,TRBJ2-1,TGTGCCAGCAGTCCCACATCGAATGAGCAGTTCTTC,CASSPTSNEQFF
-,many,TRBV21-1,TRBJ1-2,TGTGCCAGCAGCAAAGAAGGAGGGGAGAGGGCTGGCTACACCTTC,CASSKEGGERAGYTF
TRBD1,few,TRBV30,TRBJ2-7,TGTGCCTGGAGTGTACAGGGGACAGGGCTGTACGAGCAGTACTTC,CAWSVQGTGLYEQYF
TRBD2,many,TRBV7-2,TRBJ2-3,TGTGCCAGCAGCGGCACTAGCGGGGCCACAGATACGCAGTATTTT,CASSGTSGATDTQYF
TRBD2,many,TRBV7-6,TRBJ2-2,TGTGCCAGCAGTTGGACTAGCGGGGGAACCGGGGAGCTGTTTTTT,CASSWTSGGTGELFF
-,-,TRBV30,TRBJ1-1,TGTGCCTGGAGTGGACAGGTCATGAACACTGAAGCTTTCTTT,CAWSGQVMNTEAFF
-,many,TRBV5-5,TRBJ2-6,TGTGCCAGCAGGAGGATGGGGGCTGGGGCCAACGTCCTGACTTTC,CASRRMGAGANVLTF
-,many,TRBV6-6,TRBJ1-5,TGTGCCAGCAAAGTAAACAGGGAACTGTCTCAGCCCCAGCATTTT,CASKVNRELSQPQHF
-,many,TRBV20-1,TRBJ2-1,TGCAGTGCTAGAATCCAGCAGGGATCGTATGAGCAGTTCTTC,CSARIQQGSYEQFF
-,many,TRBV28,TRBJ1-5,TGTGCCAGCAGCCCCCGCGGGGGCCTTATAGCCCAGCATTTT,CASSPRGGLIAQHF
-,many,TRBV7-6,TRBJ2-1,TGTGCCAGCAGCCCCAACAGGAATGAGCAGTTCTTC,CASSPNRNEQFF
-,many,TRBV29-1,TRBJ1-1,TGCAGCGTTGATCGAGGGGGGACTGAAGCTTTCTTT,CSVDRGGTEAFF
-,few,TRBV6-1,TRBJ2-3,TGTGCCAGCAGTGGTTCTAGCACAGATACGCAGTATTTT,CASSGSSTDTQYF